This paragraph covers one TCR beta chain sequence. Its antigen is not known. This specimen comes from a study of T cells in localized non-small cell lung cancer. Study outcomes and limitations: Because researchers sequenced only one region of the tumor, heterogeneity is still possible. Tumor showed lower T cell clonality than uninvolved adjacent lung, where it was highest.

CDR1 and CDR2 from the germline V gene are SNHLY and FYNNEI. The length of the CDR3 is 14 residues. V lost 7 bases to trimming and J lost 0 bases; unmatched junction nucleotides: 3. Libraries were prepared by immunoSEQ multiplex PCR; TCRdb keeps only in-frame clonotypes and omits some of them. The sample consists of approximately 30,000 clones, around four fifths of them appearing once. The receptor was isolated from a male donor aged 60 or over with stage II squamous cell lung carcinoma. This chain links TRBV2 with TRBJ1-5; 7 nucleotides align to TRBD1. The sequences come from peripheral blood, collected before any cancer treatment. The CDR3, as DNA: TGTGCCAGCACGGGACAGAATAGCAATCAGCCCCAGCATTTT. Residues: CASTGQNSNQPQHF.